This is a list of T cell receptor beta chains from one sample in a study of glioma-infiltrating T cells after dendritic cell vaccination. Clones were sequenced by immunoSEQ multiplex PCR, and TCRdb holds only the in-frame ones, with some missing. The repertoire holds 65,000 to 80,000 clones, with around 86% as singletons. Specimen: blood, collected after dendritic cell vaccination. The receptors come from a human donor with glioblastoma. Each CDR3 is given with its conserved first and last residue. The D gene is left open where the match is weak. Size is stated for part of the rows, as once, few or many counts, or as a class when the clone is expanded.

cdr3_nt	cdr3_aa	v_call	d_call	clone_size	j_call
TGCGCCAGCAGCCAACTTACTAGGATGGGCACTGAAGCTTTCTTT	CASSQLTRMGTEAFF	TRBV4-1	.	.	TRBJ1-1
TGTGCCAGTAGTGTCAGTTTTCTCTCTGGAAACACCATATATTTT	CASSVSFLSGNTIYF	TRBV19	.	.	TRBJ1-3
TGTGCCAGCAGCTTAACTATTACGCAGTATTTT	CASSLTITQYF	TRBV5-8	.	.	TRBJ2-3
TGTGCCAGCTCACCACCCGGAGAGGAGACCCAGTACTTC	CASSPPGEETQYF	TRBV18	.	.	TRBJ2-5
TGTGCCGGCGGGACAGACTCTGGAAACACCATATATTTT	CAGGTDSGNTIYF	TRBV2	TRBD1	.	TRBJ1-3
TGTGCCAGCCTTTGGGGGGACACTGAAGCTTTCTTT	CASLWGDTEAFF	TRBV7-9	.	.	TRBJ1-1
TGCGCCAGCAGCCAACCACTAGCGGGGTTGCTCGAGCAGTACTTC	CASSQPLAGLLEQYF	TRBV4-1	TRBD2	.	TRBJ2-7
TGTGCCAGCAGCCGGGACACCTCTGGAAACACCATATATTTT	CASSRDTSGNTIYF	TRBV7-9	.	.	TRBJ1-3
TGTGCCAGCTCACCCTTACAGGGAGACACCATATATTTT	CASSPLQGDTIYF	TRBV18	.	.	TRBJ1-3
TGCGCCAGCAGTCAATCGGCCTCTGGGGCCAACGTCCTGACTTTC	CASSQSASGANVLTF	TRBV23-1	.	.	TRBJ2-6
TGTGCCAGCAGTGAATATCCAGGGAAAGGCTCACCCCTCCACTTT	CASSEYPGKGSPLHF	TRBV6-1	.	.	TRBJ1-6
TGTGCCAGCAGCGAGACGGGACAGGGTTACGAGCAGTACTTC	CASSETGQGYEQYF	TRBV11-3	TRBD1	.	TRBJ2-7
TGTGCCAGCAGTGAGGGAGACAGGCGCACAGATACGCAGTATTTT	CASSEGDRRTDTQYF	TRBV6-1	.	.	TRBJ2-3
TGCGCCAGCAGGGGACAGGGAAAGGCAGATACGCAGTATTTT	CASRGQGKADTQYF	TRBV10-1	TRBD1	.	TRBJ2-3
TGTGCCAGCAGTCCGCCAGACAGGAGGAATGAAGCTTTCTTT	CASSPPDRRNEAFF	TRBV27	.	.	TRBJ1-1
TGTGCCAGCAGCTTAGGCAGATCCGACACTGAAGCTTTCTTT	CASSLGRSDTEAFF	TRBV11-2	.	.	TRBJ1-1
TGTGCCAGCAGTTTATCTAACGGGAGGGCCATTTACGAGCAGTACTTC	CASSLSNGRAIYEQYF	TRBV27	TRBD2	.	TRBJ2-7
TGTGCCAGCAGTGATTGGGGAGGTGTTGAAAAACTGTTTTTT	CASSDWGGVEKLFF	TRBV6-1	.	.	TRBJ1-4
TGTGCCAGCACCAGACTAGCGGGAAGCCAAGAGACCCAGTACTTC	CASTRLAGSQETQYF	TRBV7-2	TRBD2	.	TRBJ2-5
TGTGCCAGCAGGGGAAGAGAGGGACAGGGGCTCTACGAGCAGTACTTC	CASRGREGQGLYEQYF	TRBV5-8	TRBD1	once	TRBJ2-7
TGTGCCAGCAGAACAGCGAACACTGAAGCTTTCTTT	CASRTANTEAFF	TRBV2	.	few	TRBJ1-1
TGCGCCAGCAGCTTAGTTGCGGGAAGGGAGCAGTACTTC	CASSLVAGREQYF	TRBV5-1	.	.	TRBJ2-7
TGTGCCAGTAGTATGGGCAGGGGGGCACCCTACGAGCAGTACTTC	CASSMGRGAPYEQYF	TRBV19	.	.	TRBJ2-7
TGTGCCAGCAGCGCAGAGGGACAGCCCAAAGAGACCCAGTACTTC	CASSAEGQPKETQYF	TRBV9	TRBD1	.	TRBJ2-5
TGCGCCAGCAGCCAAGATCGTTCAGGGGATGGGCCCATGAACACTGAAGCTTTCTTT	CASSQDRSGDGPMNTEAFF	TRBV4-1	.	.	TRBJ1-1
TGTGCCAGCAGCTGCGGACAGGGAGACGGCTACACCTTC	CASSCGQGDGYTF	TRBV5-4	TRBD1	.	TRBJ1-2
TGTGCCACGAGGACAGGAATTTACGAGCAGTACTTC	CATRTGIYEQYF	TRBV19	TRBD1	.	TRBJ2-7
TGTGCCAGCAGTACCCATCTAGAGCAGTACTTC	CASSTHLEQYF	TRBV2	.	.	TRBJ2-7
TGCGCCAGCAATCGGGCGGGGAACACTGAAGCTTTCTTT	CASNRAGNTEAFF	TRBV10-2	.	few	TRBJ1-1